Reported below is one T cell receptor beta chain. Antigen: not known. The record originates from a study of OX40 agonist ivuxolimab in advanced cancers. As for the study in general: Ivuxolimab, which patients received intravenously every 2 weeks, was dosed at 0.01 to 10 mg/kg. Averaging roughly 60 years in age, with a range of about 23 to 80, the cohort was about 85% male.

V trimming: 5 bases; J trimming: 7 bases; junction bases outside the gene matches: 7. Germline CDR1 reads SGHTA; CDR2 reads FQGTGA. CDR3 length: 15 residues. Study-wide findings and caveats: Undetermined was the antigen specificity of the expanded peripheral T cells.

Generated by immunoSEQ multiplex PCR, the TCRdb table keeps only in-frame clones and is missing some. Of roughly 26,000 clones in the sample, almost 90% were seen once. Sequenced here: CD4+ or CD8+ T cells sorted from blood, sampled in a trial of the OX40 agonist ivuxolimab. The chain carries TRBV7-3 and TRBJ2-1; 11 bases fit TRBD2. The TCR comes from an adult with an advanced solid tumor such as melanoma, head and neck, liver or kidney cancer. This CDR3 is CASSPGLAAFNEQFF. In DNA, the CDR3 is TGTGCCAGCAGCCCGGGACTAGCGGCCTTTAATGAGCAGTTCTTC. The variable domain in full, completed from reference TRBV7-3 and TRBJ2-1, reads GAGVSQTPSNKVTEKGKYVELRCDPISGHTALYWYRQSLGQGPEFLIYFQGTGAADDSGLPNDRFFAVRPEGSVSTLKIQRTERGDSAVYLCASSPGLAAFNEQFFGPGTRLTVL.